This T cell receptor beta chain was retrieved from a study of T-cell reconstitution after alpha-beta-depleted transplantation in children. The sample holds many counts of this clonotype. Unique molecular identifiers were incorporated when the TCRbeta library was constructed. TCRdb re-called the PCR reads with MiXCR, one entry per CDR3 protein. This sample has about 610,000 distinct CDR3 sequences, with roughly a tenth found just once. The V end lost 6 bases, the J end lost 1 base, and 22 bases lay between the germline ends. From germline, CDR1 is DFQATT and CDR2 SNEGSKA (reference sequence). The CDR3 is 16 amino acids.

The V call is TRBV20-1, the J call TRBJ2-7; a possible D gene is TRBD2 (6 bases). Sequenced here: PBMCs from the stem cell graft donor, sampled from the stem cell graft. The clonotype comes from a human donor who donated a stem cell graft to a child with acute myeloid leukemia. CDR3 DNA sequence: TGCAGTGCCCCGGGGGTTAGAAGGACGGGGTCCTACGAGCAGTACTTC. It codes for CSAPGVRRTGSYEQYF.